This entry features one T cell receptor beta chain sequence. Its antigen remains unidentified. Germline and junction disagree at one end, which may indicate a read error. The data were taken from a study of T cell responses to AZD1222 COVID-19 vaccine. Whole-study findings and limits: Sampling captured repertoires only after the peak T cell response. Only five or six AZD1222 recipients were seropositive at baseline.

This CDR3 region has 14 residues. The V gene's germline CDR1 is SNHLY and CDR2 FYNNEI. Pooling was applied to second doses at about 4 or about 12 weeks. Libraries were prepared by immunoSEQ multiplex PCR; TCRdb keeps only in-frame clonotypes and omits some of them. The repertoire has approximately 120,000 clones, around 90% of them found once; the top ten carry 5% to 7%. Sequenced here: peripheral blood, sampled 28 days after the second AZD1222 dose. The chain couples TRBV2 to TRBJ2-7; possibly TRBD1 for D (5 bases). The source is an adult who received the AZD1222 COVID-19 vaccine. The CDR3 reads CASREDRTHSEQYF. CDR3 coding DNA: TGTGCCAGCAGGGAAGACAGAACCCACTCCGAGCAGTACTTC.